The present T cell receptor (beta chain) was sequenced within a study of T cells after posttransplantation cyclophosphamide. Whole-study results and caveats: Donor-recipient repertoire similarity was low at 1-2 months, rising over year one.

A marrow graft followed busulfan-fludarabine conditioning, with cyclophosphamide on days +3 and +4. This clone was seen many times. Its antigen is currently unknown. This CDR3 spans 13 amino acids. V was clipped by 6 bases and J by 6 bases, with 15 bases between them. Germline lookup yields CDR1 SGHRS and CDR2 YFSETQ. Using immunoSEQ multiplex PCR, the repertoire was profiled, and TCRdb retains in-frame clones only, with some absent. The table lists roughly 7,700 clones, with no singletons. This chain joins TRBV5-1 and TRBJ1-1; no clear D gene. The clonotype was recovered from a female patient in her 60s who received an allogeneic stem cell transplant from an unrelated donor, was CMV-positive, and had acute GVHD only. Some T cells may be transferred from the graft donor. Sequencing used PBMCs, obtained 90 to 100 days after allogeneic stem cell transplant with posttransplant cyclophosphamide. CDR3 DNA sequence: TGCGCCAGCAAGGGTACCGAGGTCCCTGAAGCTTTCTTT. Encoded protein: CASKGTEVPEAFF.